Below, one TCR beta chain is given with its context. The antigen this receptor binds is unknown. Its ends do not fully match the called genes, so a read error is possible. Per the publication, the treatment or condition label means: roughly nine-day PBMC culture with coronavirus spike peptide pools or control peptides (ViraFEST assay). The ViraFEST assay, used in the study, expanded antigen-specific T cells with peptide pools and then identified the expanded clonotypes through TCR sequencing. Healthy vaccine recipients had no prior SARS-CoV-2 infection, confirmed by negative nucleocapsid antibody tests before and after vaccination. Each well held about 2.2 million PBMCs cultured in IMDM containing roughly 5% human AB serum and 10 IU/ml IL-2, with around 9.2 ug/ml peptide pools added. Half of the culture medium was replaced with fresh IL-2-containing medium on days 3 and 7. CD4+ T cells were isolated after around 9 days of culture through negative selection using the EasySep CD4+ T cell isolation kit. PBMCs were separated from whole blood using Ficoll-Paque Plus gradient centrifugation and then either used fresh or cryopreserved at -140C. In general, triplicate wells were set up for every culture condition.

The data derive from a study of vaccination and CD4 T cells after COVID-19 (dated by TCRdb to between 2021 and 2024). Notes on the research overall: The convalescent cohort comprised six males and four females, including two Hispanic individuals, seven Caucasians, two Asians and one multiracial person. In around 9 COVID-19 convalescent patients and a few infection-naive healthy vaccine recipients, researchers compared the spike-specific CD4+ TCR repertoire from before mRNA vaccination with the repertoire from after. Each participant got two doses of either the Pfizer-BioNTech BNT162b2 vaccine (n=8) or the Moderna mRNA-1273 vaccine (n=2). Post-COVID blood samples from convalescent patients were collected a median of roughly 100 days after diagnosis, with a range of roughly 30 to 170 days. For stimulating the cultures, overlapping spike peptide pools were used, derived from SARS-CoV-2 as well as from the common cold coronaviruses HCoV-NL63, HCoV-OC43 and HCoV-229E. Post-vaccine blood samples were collected a median of 72 days after the second vaccine dose, ranging from roughly 14 to 241 days. As controls, cultures received a CEFX viral epitope pool (the positive control), an HIV-1 Nef peptide pool (the negative control), or no peptide at all.

Paper-wide results and their limitations: In convalescent patients, nearly all vaccine-specific clones (304 of 307) were found to be mono-reactive for SARS-CoV-2 spike rather than cross-reactive with common cold coronaviruses. The number of convalescent patients in the study was relatively small, and the study did not examine early timepoints following natural infection. The median count of SARS-CoV-2-reactive clonotypes went up from around 21 after infection to about 41 after vaccination, although the change was not significant. Among convalescent patients, a median about 86% of the SARS-CoV-2-reactive clones seen after vaccination appeared only after vaccination, which suggests priming specific to the vaccine.

From the germline V gene, CDR1 is SGHRS and CDR2 is YFSETQ. The CDR3 numbers 13 residues from cysteine through phenylalanine. The CDR3 DNA has 39 bases and is translated from base 1. The receptor library was made with PCR. At the Johns Hopkins FTIC core, DNA from the cultured CD4+ T cells underwent TCR sequencing with the Oncomine TCR Beta short-read assay. The QIAamp micro DNA kit was used to extract genomic DNA from the cultured CD4+ T cells. The Oncomine TCR Beta libraries from cultured CD4+ T cells were pooled using unique dual indexes and then sequenced on an Illumina iSeq 100. For the original study's pipeline: Non-productive sequences were filtered out, and CDR3s that did not start with C, did not end with F or W, or were shorter than 7 amino acids were discarded. Antigen-specific clonotypes were identified with the MANAFEST web application by comparing peptide-stimulated wells with reference and other culture wells. Positive clones required FDR below 0.05, an odds ratio above 5, and productive frequency above 0.1% in at least two of three replicate wells. A clonotype counted as cross-reactive if it showed significant expansion both in the SARS-CoV-2 spike wells and in at least one common cold coronavirus spike condition. CDR3 homology was assessed with Levenshtein distances (stringdist) and unrooted phylogenetic trees (ape) in R version 3.6.1. TCRdb trimmed the raw reads at Q25, called clones with MiXCR and kept productive beta chains. Under each unique CDR3 protein, matching rows form one entry showing the most common genes and DNA. The V and J calls, along with clone size, are taken from TCRdb and not from the paper's own processing. Within this sample are around 15,000 distinct CDR3 sequences, with 20% to 25% of them counted one time only. The ten largest clones take up 10% to 15% of the sample.

The rearranged segments are TRBV5-1 and TRBJ1-2; 5 matching bases give a weak D call of TRBD1. This receptor was taken from a human donor who received a COVID-19 vaccine. Sequenced material: CD4+ T cells from blood, cultured in vitro, taken before SARS-CoV-2 vaccination. The base sequence is TGCGCCAGCAGCTTGCCTGGGGACTACGGCTACACCTTC. Translation gives CASSLPGDYGYTF.